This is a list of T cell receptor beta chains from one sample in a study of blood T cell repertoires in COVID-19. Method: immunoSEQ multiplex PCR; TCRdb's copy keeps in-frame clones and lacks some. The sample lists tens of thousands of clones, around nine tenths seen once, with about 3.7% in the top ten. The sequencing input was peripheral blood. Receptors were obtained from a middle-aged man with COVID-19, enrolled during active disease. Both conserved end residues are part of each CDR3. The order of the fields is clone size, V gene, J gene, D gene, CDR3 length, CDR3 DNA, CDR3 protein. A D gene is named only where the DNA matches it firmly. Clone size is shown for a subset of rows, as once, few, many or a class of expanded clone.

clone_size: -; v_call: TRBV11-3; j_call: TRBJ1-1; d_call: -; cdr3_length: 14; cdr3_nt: TGTGCCAGCAGCCCCCGACAAGGCAACACTGAAGCTTTCTTT; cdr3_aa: CASSPRQGNTEAFF
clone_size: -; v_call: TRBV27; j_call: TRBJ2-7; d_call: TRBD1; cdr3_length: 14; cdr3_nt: TGTGCCAGCAGTGAGACAGGGGGTTCCTACGAGCAGTACTTC; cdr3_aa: CASSETGGSYEQYF
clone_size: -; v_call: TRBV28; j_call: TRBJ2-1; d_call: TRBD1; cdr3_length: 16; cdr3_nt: TGTGCCAGCAGTCTCACTAGGACAGGGAGTAGCAATGAGCAGTTCTTC; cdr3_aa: CASSLTRTGSSNEQFF
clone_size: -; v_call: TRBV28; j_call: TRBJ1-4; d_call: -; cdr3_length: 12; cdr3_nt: TGTGCCAGCAGCTTAAGGAGTGAAAAACTGTTTTTT; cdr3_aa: CASSLRSEKLFF
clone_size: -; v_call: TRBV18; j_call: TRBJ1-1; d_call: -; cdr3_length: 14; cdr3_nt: TGTGCCAGCTCCATCCCAGGGGCTCGCACTGAAGCTTTCTTT; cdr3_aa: CASSIPGARTEAFF
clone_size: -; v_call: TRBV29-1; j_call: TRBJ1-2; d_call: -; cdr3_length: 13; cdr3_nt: TGCAGCGTTGAAACAGGCCCCAACTATGGCTACACCTTC; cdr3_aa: CSVETGPNYGYTF
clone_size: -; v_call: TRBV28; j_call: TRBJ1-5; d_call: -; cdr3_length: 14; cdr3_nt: TGTGCCAGCAGTTTATTGGGGGGAGGTCAGCCCCAGCATTTT; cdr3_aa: CASSLLGGGQPQHF
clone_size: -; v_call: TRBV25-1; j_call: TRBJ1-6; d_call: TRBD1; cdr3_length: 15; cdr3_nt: TGTGCCAGCAGTTTTGGGACAGGGGGCAACTCACCCCTCCACTTT; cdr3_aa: CASSFGTGGNSPLHF
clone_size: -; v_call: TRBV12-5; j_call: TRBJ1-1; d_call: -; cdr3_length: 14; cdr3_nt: TGTGCTAGTGTCCTCCAGGCCCCTGGGACTGAAGCTTTCTTT; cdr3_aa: CASVLQAPGTEAFF
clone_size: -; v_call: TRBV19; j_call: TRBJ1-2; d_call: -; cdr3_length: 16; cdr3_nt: TGTGCCAGTAGTATCTCTTCAGGGAGGAGTAACTATGGCTACACCTTC; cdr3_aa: CASSISSGRSNYGYTF
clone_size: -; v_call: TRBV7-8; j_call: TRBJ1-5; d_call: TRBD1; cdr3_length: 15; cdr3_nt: TGTGCCAGCAGCACGACAGGGGACACTCGTCAGCCCCAGCATTTT; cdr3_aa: CASSTTGDTRQPQHF
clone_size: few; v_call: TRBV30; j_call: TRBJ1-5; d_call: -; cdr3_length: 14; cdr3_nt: TGTGCCTGGGGGGGAGCCGGAAGCAATCAGCCCCAGCATTTT; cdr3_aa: CAWGGAGSNQPQHF
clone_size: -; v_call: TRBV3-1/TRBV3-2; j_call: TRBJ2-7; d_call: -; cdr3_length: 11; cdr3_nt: TGTGCCAGCGGAGATTTCTACGAGCAGTACTTC; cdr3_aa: CASGDFYEQYF
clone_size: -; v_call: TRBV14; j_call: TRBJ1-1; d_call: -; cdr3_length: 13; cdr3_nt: TGTGCCAGCAGCCGGGACACCCACACTGAAGCTTTCTTT; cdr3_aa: CASSRDTHTEAFF
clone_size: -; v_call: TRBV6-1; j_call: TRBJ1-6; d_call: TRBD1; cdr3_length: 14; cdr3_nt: TGTGCCAGCAGTGAACCAGGGGGTAATTCACCCCTCCACTTT; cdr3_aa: CASSEPGGNSPLHF
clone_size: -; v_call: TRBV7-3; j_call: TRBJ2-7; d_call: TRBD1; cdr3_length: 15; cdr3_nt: TGTGCCAGCAGCTCCGCCGGGACAGGGGTGGGGGAGCAGTACTTC; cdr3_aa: CASSSAGTGVGEQYF
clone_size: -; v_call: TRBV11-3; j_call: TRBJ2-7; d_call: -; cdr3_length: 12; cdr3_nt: TGTGCCAGCAGCTTTGGAGGGGCCGAGCAGTACTTC; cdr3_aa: CASSFGGAEQYF
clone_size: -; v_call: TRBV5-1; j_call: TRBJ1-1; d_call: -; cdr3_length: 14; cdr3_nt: TGCGCCAGCAGGGTTGTTGGGGCCGGGACTGAAGCTTTCTTT; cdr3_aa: CASRVVGAGTEAFF
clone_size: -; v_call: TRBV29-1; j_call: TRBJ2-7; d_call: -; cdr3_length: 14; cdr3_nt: TGCAGCGTTGAAGACCTGGGGGCGCCCTACGAGCAGTACTTC; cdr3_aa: CSVEDLGAPYEQYF
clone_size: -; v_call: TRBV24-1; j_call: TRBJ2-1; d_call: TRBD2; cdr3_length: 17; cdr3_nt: TGTGCCACCAGTGATCCGCCGGGGAGCGGGAGGGCCGTTGAGCAGTTCTTC; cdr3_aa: CATSDPPGSGRAVEQFF
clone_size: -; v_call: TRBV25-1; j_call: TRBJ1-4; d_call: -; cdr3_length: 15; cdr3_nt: TGTGCCAGCAGTCCATGGGGGGGGGATAATGAAAAACTGTTTTTT; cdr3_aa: CASSPWGGDNEKLFF
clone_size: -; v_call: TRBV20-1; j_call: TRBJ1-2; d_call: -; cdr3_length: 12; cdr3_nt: TGCAGTGCTAGTAGTACAGGGTATGGCTACACCTTC; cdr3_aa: CSASSTGYGYTF
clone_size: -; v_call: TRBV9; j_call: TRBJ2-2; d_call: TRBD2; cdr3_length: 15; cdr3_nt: TGTGCCAGCAGCGTACTAGCGGGAGATGGCGGGGAGCTGTTTTTT; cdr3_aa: CASSVLAGDGGELFF
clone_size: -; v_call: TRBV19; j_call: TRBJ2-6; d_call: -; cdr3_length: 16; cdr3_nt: TGTGCCAGTAGTAAATACACAGGGTCCGGGGCCAACGTCCTGACTTTC; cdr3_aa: CASSKYTGSGANVLTF
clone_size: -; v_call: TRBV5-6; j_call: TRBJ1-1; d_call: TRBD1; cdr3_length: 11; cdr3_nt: TGTGCCAGCAGCCGACAGGGAGCAGCTTTCTTT; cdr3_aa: CASSRQGAAFF
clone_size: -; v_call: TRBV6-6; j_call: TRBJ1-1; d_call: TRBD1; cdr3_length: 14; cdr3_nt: TGTGCCAGCAGTCCGACAGGGCCGAACACTGAAGCTTTCTTT; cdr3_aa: CASSPTGPNTEAFF
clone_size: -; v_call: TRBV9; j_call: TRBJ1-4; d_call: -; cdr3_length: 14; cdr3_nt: TGTGCCAGCAGCGTAGGGCAGGTCGGTGAAAAACTGTTTTTT; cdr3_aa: CASSVGQVGEKLFF
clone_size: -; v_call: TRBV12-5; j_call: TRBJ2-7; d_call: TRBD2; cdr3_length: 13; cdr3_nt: TGTGCTAGTGATACTAGCGCTTCCTACGAGCAGTACTTC; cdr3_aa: CASDTSASYEQYF
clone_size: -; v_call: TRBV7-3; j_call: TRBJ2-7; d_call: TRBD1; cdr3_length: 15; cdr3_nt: TGTGCCAGCAGCCCCCCTTTGGACAGGGTCTACGAGCAGTACTTC; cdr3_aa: CASSPPLDRVYEQYF
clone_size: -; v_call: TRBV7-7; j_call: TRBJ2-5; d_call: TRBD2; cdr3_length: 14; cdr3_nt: TGTGCTAGCAGCCCCCATGGGGGGGGAGAGACCCAGTACTTC; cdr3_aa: CASSPHGGGETQYF
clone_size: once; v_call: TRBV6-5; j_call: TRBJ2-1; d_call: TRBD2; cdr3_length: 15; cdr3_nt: TGTGCCAGCTCTACGAGGTCTAGCGGGAGGGATGAGCAGTTCTTC; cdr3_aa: CASSTRSSGRDEQFF
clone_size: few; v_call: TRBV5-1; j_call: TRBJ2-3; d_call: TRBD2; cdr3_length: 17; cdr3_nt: TGCGCCAGCAGCTTGGCTAGCGGGGGGGCGGTTGCAGATACGCAGTATTTT; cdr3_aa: CASSLASGGAVADTQYF
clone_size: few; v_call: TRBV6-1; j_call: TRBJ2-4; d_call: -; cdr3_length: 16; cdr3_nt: TGTGCCAGCAGTGACGTTCACACGGGAGCCAAAAACATTCAGTACTTC; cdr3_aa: CASSDVHTGAKNIQYF
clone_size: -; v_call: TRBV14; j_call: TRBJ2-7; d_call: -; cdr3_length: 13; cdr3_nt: TGTGCCAGCAGCCAAGTCCGGGGCTACGAGCAGTACTTC; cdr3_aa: CASSQVRGYEQYF
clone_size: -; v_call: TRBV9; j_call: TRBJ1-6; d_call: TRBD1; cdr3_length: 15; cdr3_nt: TGTGCCAGCAGCGTAGGCGACAGGGTTAATTCACCCCTCCACTTT; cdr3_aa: CASSVGDRVNSPLHF
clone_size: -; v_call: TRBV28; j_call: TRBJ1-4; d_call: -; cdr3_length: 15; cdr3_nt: TGTGCCAGCAGCTTCCAGACAGGAAGAAATGAAAAACTGTTTTTT; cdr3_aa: CASSFQTGRNEKLFF
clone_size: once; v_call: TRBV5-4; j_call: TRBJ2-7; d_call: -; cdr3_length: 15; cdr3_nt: TGTGCCAGCAGCGACGGGACACCGGGTATGTACGAGCAGTACTTC; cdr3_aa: CASSDGTPGMYEQYF
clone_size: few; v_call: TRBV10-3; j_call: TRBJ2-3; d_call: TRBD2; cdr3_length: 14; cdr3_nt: TGTGCCATCAACACCGGGACTAGCGGAGATACGCAGTATTTT; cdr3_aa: CAINTGTSGDTQYF
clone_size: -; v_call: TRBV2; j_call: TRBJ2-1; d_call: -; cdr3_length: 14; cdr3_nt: TGTGCCAGCAGTGAAAGTACTAGCATGAATGAGCAGTTCTTC; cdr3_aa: CASSESTSMNEQFF
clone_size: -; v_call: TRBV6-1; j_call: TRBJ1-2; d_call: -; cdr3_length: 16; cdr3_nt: TGTGCCAGCAGTGGGGAGGGAACGGTAGGTGCGTATGGCTACACCTTC; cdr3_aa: CASSGEGTVGAYGYTF
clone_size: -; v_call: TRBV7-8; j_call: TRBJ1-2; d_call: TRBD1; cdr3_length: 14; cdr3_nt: TGTGCCAGCAGCAGGGACAGGAGTGACTATGGCTACACCTTC; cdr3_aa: CASSRDRSDYGYTF
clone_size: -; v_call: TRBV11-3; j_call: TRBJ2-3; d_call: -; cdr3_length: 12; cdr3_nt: TGTGCCAGCAGCTTCTACACAGATACGCAGTATTTT; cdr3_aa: CASSFYTDTQYF
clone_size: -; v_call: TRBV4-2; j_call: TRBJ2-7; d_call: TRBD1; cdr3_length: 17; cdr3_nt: TGTGCCAGCAGCCAGGCAACCGGGACAGGGGGTACCTACGAGCAGTACTTC; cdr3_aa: CASSQATGTGGTYEQYF
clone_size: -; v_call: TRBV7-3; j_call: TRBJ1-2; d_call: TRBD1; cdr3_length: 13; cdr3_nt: TGTGCCAGCAGCTCGAAAGGGGGCGGTGGCTACACCTTC; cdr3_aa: CASSSKGGGGYTF
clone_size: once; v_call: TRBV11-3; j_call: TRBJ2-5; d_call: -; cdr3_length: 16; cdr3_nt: TGTGCCAGCAGCTTAGATGGTCAGGTTCGCGCAGAGACCCAGTACTTC; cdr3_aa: CASSLDGQVRAETQYF
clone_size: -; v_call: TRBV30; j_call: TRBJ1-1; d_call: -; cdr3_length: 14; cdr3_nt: TGTGCCTGGACCCCGGGGAGGGTGAACACTGAAGCTTTCTTT; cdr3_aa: CAWTPGRVNTEAFF
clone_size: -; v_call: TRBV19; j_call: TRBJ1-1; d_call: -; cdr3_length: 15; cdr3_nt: TGTGCCAGTAGTATAGTGGTCCTCGCGGGCACTGAAGCTTTCTTT; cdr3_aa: CASSIVVLAGTEAFF
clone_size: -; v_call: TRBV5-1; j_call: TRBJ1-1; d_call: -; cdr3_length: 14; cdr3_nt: TGCGCCAGCAGCTTGGCCGGGGGAAACACTGAAGCTTTCTTT; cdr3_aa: CASSLAGGNTEAFF
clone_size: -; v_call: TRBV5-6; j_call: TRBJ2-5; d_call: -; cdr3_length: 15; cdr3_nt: TGTGCCAGCAGCTTGTCTAGGCGAGGTAAAGAGACCCAGTACTTC; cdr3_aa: CASSLSRRGKETQYF
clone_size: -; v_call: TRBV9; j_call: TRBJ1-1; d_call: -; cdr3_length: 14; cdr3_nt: TGTGCCAGCAGCGTTTGGCCCGAGAACACTGAAGCTTTCTTT; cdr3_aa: CASSVWPENTEAFF
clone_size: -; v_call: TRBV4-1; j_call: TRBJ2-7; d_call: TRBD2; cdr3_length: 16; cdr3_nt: TGCGCCAGCAGCCAAGATCAACTAGCGGGAGAGTACGAGCAGTACTTC; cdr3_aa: CASSQDQLAGEYEQYF
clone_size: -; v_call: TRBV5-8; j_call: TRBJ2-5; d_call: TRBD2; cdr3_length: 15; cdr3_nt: TGTGCCAGCAGCCCGGAGGGACTAGACGGAGAGACCCAGTACTTC; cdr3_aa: CASSPEGLDGETQYF
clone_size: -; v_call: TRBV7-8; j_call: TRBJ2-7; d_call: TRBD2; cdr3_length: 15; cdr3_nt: TGTGCCAGCAGCGCGAGGAGTTTAGCGGGCTACGAGCAGTACTTC; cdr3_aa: CASSARSLAGYEQYF
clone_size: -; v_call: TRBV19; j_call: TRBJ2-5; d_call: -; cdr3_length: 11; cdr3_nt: TGTGCCAGTAGTATACGTGAGACCCAGTACTTC; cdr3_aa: CASSIRETQYF
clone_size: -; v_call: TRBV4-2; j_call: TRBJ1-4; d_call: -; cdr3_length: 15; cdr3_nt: TGTGCCAGCAGCCCCGTCCCCAGTGATAATGAAAAACTGTTTTTT; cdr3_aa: CASSPVPSDNEKLFF